The 13 T cell receptor beta chains below were found in one sample sequenced in a study of blood T cell repertoires in COVID-19. The repertoire was sequenced with immunoSEQ multiplex PCR; TCRdb's copy has only in-frame clones and lacks some. The table has 84,000 or so clones, 83% seen once. Sequenced sample: peripheral blood. These receptors were obtained from a woman of 80 years or more with acute or convalescent COVID-19.

V gene TRBV19 combines with J gene TRBJ2-3, with D unresolved. Trimming removed 5 bases at V and 3 bases at J, with 9 bases between. Per germline, CDR1 LNHDA and CDR2 SQIVND (reference sequence). The CDR3 contains 13 residues. In DNA, the CDR3 is TGTGCCAGTAGTCCCACGCGGACAGATACGCAGTATTTT. It specifies CASSPTRTDTQYF.

The rearrangement joins TRBV7-9 to TRBJ2-3, with 11 bases fitting TRBD2. The V gene end was trimmed by 5 bases and the J gene end by 4 bases; junction bases not matched to a gene: 2. The CDR3 runs to 14 residues. Germline assignment: CDR1 SEHNR and CDR2 FQNEAQ (reference sequence). CDR3 sequence (DNA): TGTGCCAGCAGCCAACTAGCGGGAGCAGATACGCAGTATTTT. Translated: CASSQLAGADTQYF. Full variable domain (outside the CDR3, taken from reference TRBV7-9 and TRBJ2-3): DTGVSQNPRHKITKRGQNVTFRCDPISEHNRLYWYRQTLGQGPEFLTYFQNEAQLEKSRLLSDRFSAERPKGSFSTLEIQRTEQGDSAMYLCASSQLAGADTQYFGPGTRLTVL.

The V call is TRBV2, the J call TRBJ2-1, with 10 bases matching TRBD2. The germline V gene encodes CDR1 SNHLY and CDR2 FYNNEI. The CDR3 extends over 15 amino acids. V shed 5 bases, J shed 4 bases, and the junction held 5 bases outside the gene matches. The CDR3 DNA sequence: TGTGCCAGCAGTTCCCGGACTAGCGGTTACAATGAGCAGTTCTTC. Its translation is CASSSRTSGYNEQFF.

The chain uses TRBV5-4 and TRBJ2-7; TRBD2 is a possible D gene (6 bases). The CDR3 covers 16 residues. Trimming shortened V by 0 bases and J by 4 bases, and 17 bases separated the two germline ends. The germline V gene has CDR1 SGHNT and CDR2 YYREEE (reference sequence). The CDR3 here is CASSLGGTQPAYEQYF. For the CDR3, the DNA is TGTGCCAGCAGCTTGGGGGGGACTCAGCCCGCATACGAGCAGTACTTC. Looking up the rest from reference TRBV5-4 and TRBJ2-7 gives the full variable domain: ETGVTQSPTHLIKTRGQQVTLRCSSQSGHNTVSWYQQALGQGPQFIFQYYREEENGRGNFPPRFSGLQFPNYSSELNVNALELDDSALYLCASSLGGTQPAYEQYFGPGTRLTVT.

V gene TRBV4-2 combines with J gene TRBJ2-5, with TRBD2 identical over 9 bases. V was clipped by 4 bases and J by 4 bases; unmatched bases: 10. CDR3 length: 16 residues. Germline V gene lookup returns CDR1 LGHNA and CDR2 YNFKEQ. DNA of the CDR3: TGTGCCAGCAGCCGATATAGCGGGAGCAACCCAGAGACCCAGTACTTC. This encodes CASSRYSGSNPETQYF.

A few counts support this clone. The rearrangement joins TRBV27 to TRBJ2-5, with 8 bases fitting TRBD1. The J segment lost 3 bases and the V segment lost 6 bases, leaving 6 bases of the junction unmatched. CDR1 is MNHEY and CDR2 is SMNVEV in the germline V gene (reference sequence). CDR3 length: 14 amino acids. CDR3: CASRQTGAKETQYF. CDR3 coding DNA: TGTGCCAGCAGACAGACAGGGGCAAAAGAGACCCAGTACTTC.

The chain carries TRBV7-9 and TRBJ1-4; D gene unclear. The ends were cut back, 1 base at V and 0 bases at J, with 6 bases in the middle. The CDR3 has 15 residues. Germline V lookup: CDR1 SEHNR, CDR2 FQNEAQ (reference sequence). The CDR3 DNA follows: TGTGCCAGCAGCTTAGATCTGTCAACTAATGAAAAACTGTTTTTT. Its protein is CASSLDLSTNEKLFF.

The chain combines TRBV7-2 with TRBJ2-3; D possibly corresponds to TRBD1 (6 bases). Trimming removed 5 bases from V and 2 bases from J, with 17 bases in between. Germline CDR1 SGHTA, CDR2 FQGNSA. CDR3 length equals 16 residues. The CDR3: CASSPHGTTPTDTQYF. The DNA of the CDR3 is TGTGCCAGCAGCCCGCACGGGACAACCCCCACAGATACGCAGTATTTT.

J is TRBJ1-5 and V is TRBV4-1, with 9 bases fitting TRBD1. The trim removed 1 base at V and 7 bases at J, leaving 5 bases unmatched. The CDR3 loop spans 15 amino acids. Germline V gene sequence: CDR1 MGHRA, CDR2 YSYEKL. In nucleotides, the CDR3 is TGCGCCAGCAGCCAAGCGGACAGGGGTCAGCAGCCCCAGCATTTT. Translation: CASSQADRGQQPQHF.

This chain joins TRBV5-6 and TRBJ2-7; 8 bases are a match to TRBD2. The trim removed 4 bases at V and 3 bases at J, leaving 3 bases unmatched. The CDR3 covers 13 residues. The V gene's germline CDR1 is SGHDT and CDR2 YYEEEE. The CDR3 loop reads CASSLTSVYEQYF. The CDR3 nucleotides are TGTGCCAGCAGCCTGACTAGCGTCTACGAGCAGTACTTC.

V gene TRBV4-3 combines with J gene TRBJ1-5; D gene ambiguous. The CDR3 has 15 residues. Deletions cut 3 bases from V and 3 bases from J, with 12 bases between. CDR1 and CDR2 (germline): LGHNA, YSLEER. CDR3 sequence (DNA): TGCGCCAGCAGCCACCACCTCGGGAACAATCAGCCCCAGCATTTT. Protein: CASSHHLGNNQPQHF.

This rearrangement joins TRBV7-6 to TRBJ2-5; 8 nucleotides agree with TRBD1. This CDR3 comprises 14 residues. Losses at the gene ends were 7 bases for V and 5 bases for J; bases not matched to a gene: 9. Germline assignment: CDR1 SGHVS and CDR2 FNYEAQ. The CDR3 DNA follows: TGTGCCAGCACCCTAAACAGGGGGGAGGAGACCCAGTACTTC. Translating gives CASTLNRGEETQYF. Filled out from reference TRBV7-6 and TRBJ2-5, the complete variable domain reads GAGVSQSPRYKVTKRGQDVALRCDPISGHVSLYWYRQALGQGPEFLTYFNYEAQQDKSGLPNDRFSAERPEGSISTLTIQRTEQRDSAMYRCASTLNRGEETQYFGPGTRLLVL.

Written as DNA, the CDR3 is TGTGCCAGCTCACCAATTCCTACGAACACTGAAGCTTTCTTT. This translates into CASSPIPTNTEAFF. This chain links TRBV18 with TRBJ1-1, with D unresolved. There are 14 residues in the CDR3. Germline loops: CDR1 KGHSH, CDR2 LQKENI. Trimming pared 2 bases from V and 1 base from J, leaving 8 bases between.